This TCR beta chain was identified during a study of blood T cell repertoires in COVID-19. Looking at the study overall: Acute-phase and convalescent COVID-19 samples originated in the United States, Italy and Spain. T cells, B-cell-depleted T cells, or PBMCs provided the cDNA or gDNA that served as material.

The CDR3 runs 13 residues. Trimming took 7 bases from V and 4 from J; bases not matched to a gene: 7. Germline CDR1 reads SQVTM; CDR2 reads ANQGSEA. Original processing methods: Reference gene primer amplification gave nucleated cell count estimates. Clones were read by immunoSEQ multiplex PCR, and TCRdb kept only the in-frame ones, dropping some. Clonal size and the V and J genes are those of that table, whereas D and trimming came from the DNA. The data hold about 410,000 clones, with around 86% observed a single time. The chain links TRBV29-1 to TRBJ2-7; 10 bases are a match to TRBD1. This TCR derives from a woman aged 25 to 39 with active or convalescent COVID-19. The sequencing input was peripheral blood. This CDR3 reads CSARGTGEYEQYF. CDR3 DNA sequence: TGCAGCGCCCGGGGGACAGGGGAGTACGAGCAGTACTTC.